Presented here are 9 T cell receptor beta chains from one specimen sequenced in a study of cytomegalovirus exposure and HLA in healthy donors. Use of 60 Vbeta and 13 Jbeta primers characterized the PCR. Produced via immunoSEQ multiplex PCR; TCRdb's table is partial and in-frame only. The profile covers about 130,000 clones, with about 80% appearing a single time and over 2% taken by the ten largest. The sample consisted of PBMCs. The receptor source for this set is a young man in good health and CMV-seronegative.

The chain is built from TRBV27 and TRBJ2-7; 7 bases line up with TRBD1. The germline V gene has CDR1 MNHEY and CDR2 SMNVEV (reference sequence). CDR3 size: 12 residues. With 9 bases clipped from V and 3 bases from J, the junction kept 5 bases outside the gene matches. CDR3 region: CASRQGVYEQYF. The CDR3 coding sequence is TGTGCCAGTCGTCAGGGGGTCTACGAGCAGTACTTC.

This clone was found once. This chain uses TRBV7-8 with TRBJ2-5; a weak D match, TRBD2 (6 bases). This CDR3 is 15 amino acids long. CDR1 and CDR2 from the germline V gene are SGHVS and FQNEAQ. The V gene lost 1 base and the J gene lost 4 bases, with 13 bases spanning the gap. The CDR3 region is CASSLGPAEGETQYF. The DNA for the CDR3 is TGTGCCAGCAGCTTAGGTCCAGCGGAGGGAGAGACCCAGTACTTC.

The chain employs TRBV5-1 and TRBJ1-3; D ambiguous. The CDR3 spans 14 residues. Germline V gene data show CDR1 as SGHRS and CDR2 as YFSETQ. Between the trimmed V and J ends, which lost 3 bases and 0 bases, there was a span of 7 bases. The DNA of the CDR3 is TGCGCCAGCAGCTCCGGGAACTCTGGAAACACCATATATTTT. It is translated as CASSSGNSGNTIYF.

Only a few counts were recorded for this clone. This sequence joins TRBV18 and TRBJ2-7; 8 bases match TRBD2. Germline CDR1 and CDR2: KGHSH and LQKENI. The CDR3 covers 15 residues. The V and J ends lost 3 bases and 2 bases, in that order; junction bases with no gene match: 6. Here the CDR3 DNA reads TGTGCCAGCTCACCCGACACTAGCGGAACCTACGAGCAGTACTTC. Encoded protein: CASSPDTSGTYEQYF.

The chain employs TRBV9 and TRBJ1-2; TRBD1 matches at 10 bases. Germline V gene lookup returns CDR1 SGDLS and CDR2 YYNGEE. V dropped 4 bases and J dropped 4; count of bases not matched to a gene: 7. The CDR3 sequence is 15 residues long. Written as DNA, the CDR3 is TGTGCCAGCAGCCCGAGACAGGGGGCGGGCTATGGCTACACCTTC. Protein: CASSPRQGAGYGYTF. Complete variable domain (other parts from reference TRBV9 and TRBJ1-2): DSGVTQTPKHLITATGQRVTLRCSPRSGDLSVYWYQQSLDQGLQFLIQYYNGEERAKGNILERFSAQQFPDLHSELNLSSLELGDSALYFCASSPRQGAGYGYTFGSGTRLTVV.

This clone was counted between two and nine times. The chain joins TRBV6-1 to TRBJ2-3; TRBD2 agrees at 15 bases. After removal of 2 bases from V and 3 bases from J, the junction contained 9 bases not matched to a gene. This CDR3 is built from 19 residues. Per germline, CDR1 MNHNS and CDR2 SASEGT. CDR3 protein: CASSERWTSGRGKTDTQYF. DNA of the CDR3: TGTGCCAGCAGTGAAAGGTGGACTAGCGGGAGGGGGAAGACAGATACGCAGTATTTT.

The V and J genes are TRBV30 and TRBJ1-5; D not certain. The CDR3 is 13 amino acids. V lost 4 bases and J lost 1, with 8 bases in between. Germline lookup yields CDR1 GTSNPN and CDR2 SVGIG (reference sequence). CDR3 sequence (DNA): TGTGCCTGGAATGGGCAGAGCAATCAGCCCCAGCATTTT. Translated, it gives CAWNGQSNQPQHF.

The rearrangement joins TRBV27 to TRBJ2-2, with D hard to call. Germline assignment: CDR1 MNHEY and CDR2 SMNVEV (reference sequence). V dropped 3 bases and J dropped 4 bases, with 3 bases sitting between them. The CDR3 spans 12 residues. The CDR3 DNA follows: TGTGCCAGCAGTTTCAGCACCGGGGAGCTGTTTTTT. Its translation: CASSFSTGELFF.

This sequence joins TRBV2 and TRBJ2-6, with 10 positions matching TRBD1. The germline CDR1 and CDR2 sequences are SNHLY and FYNNEI. The CDR3 has 19 amino acids. V was pared by 5 bases and J by 0 bases, with 10 bases of the junction left unmatched. The CDR3 is CASSSRDRGIGSGANVLTF. DNA for the CDR3: TGTGCCAGCAGTAGCCGGGACAGGGGTATTGGCTCTGGGGCCAACGTCCTGACTTTC. The full variable domain, its missing parts supplied by reference TRBV2 and TRBJ2-6, is EPEVTQTPSHQVTQMGQEVILRCVPISNHLYFYWYRQILGQKVEFLVSFYNNEISEKSEIFDDQFSVERPDGSNFTLKIRSTKLEDSAMYFCASSSRDRGIGSGANVLTFGAGSRLTVL.